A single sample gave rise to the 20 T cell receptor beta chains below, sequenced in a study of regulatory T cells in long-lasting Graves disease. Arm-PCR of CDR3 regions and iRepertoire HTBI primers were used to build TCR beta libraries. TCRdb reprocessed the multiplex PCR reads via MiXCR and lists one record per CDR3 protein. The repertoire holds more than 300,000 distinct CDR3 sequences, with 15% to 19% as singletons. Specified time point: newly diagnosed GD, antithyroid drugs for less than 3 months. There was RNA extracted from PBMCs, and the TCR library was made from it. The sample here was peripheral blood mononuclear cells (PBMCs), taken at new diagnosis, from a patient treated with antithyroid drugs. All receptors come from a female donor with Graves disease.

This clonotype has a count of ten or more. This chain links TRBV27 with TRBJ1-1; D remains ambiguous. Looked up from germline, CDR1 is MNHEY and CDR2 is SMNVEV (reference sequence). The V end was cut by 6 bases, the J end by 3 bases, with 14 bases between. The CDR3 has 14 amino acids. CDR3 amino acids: CASRGPGLHTEAFF. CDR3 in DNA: TGTGCCAGCAGAGGGCCGGGATTGCACACTGAAGCTTTCTTT.

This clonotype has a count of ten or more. CDR3 residues: CASSSASPYEQYF. Written as DNA, the CDR3 is TGTGCCAGCAGCTCTGCCAGTCCCTACGAGCAGTACTTC. The J gene is TRBJ2-7, the V gene TRBV6-1, with D unresolved. Germline values: CDR1 MNHNS, CDR2 SASEGT. V was pared by 6 bases and J by 2 bases, with 11 bases between. This CDR3 has 13 amino acids.

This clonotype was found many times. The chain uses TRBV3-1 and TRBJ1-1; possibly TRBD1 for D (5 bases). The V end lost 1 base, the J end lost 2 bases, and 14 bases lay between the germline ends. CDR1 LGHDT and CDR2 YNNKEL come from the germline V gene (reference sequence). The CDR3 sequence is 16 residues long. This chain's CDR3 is CASSQAWDGRNTEAFF. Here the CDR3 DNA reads TGTGCCAGCAGCCAAGCCTGGGACGGCCGAAACACTGAAGCTTTCTTT.

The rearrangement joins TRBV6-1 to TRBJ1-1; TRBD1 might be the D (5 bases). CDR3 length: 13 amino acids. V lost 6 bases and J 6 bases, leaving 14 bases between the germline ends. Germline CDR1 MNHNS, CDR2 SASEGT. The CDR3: CASSPSGGAEAFF. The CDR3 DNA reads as TGTGCCAGCAGCCCCTCCGGGGGGGCTGAAGCTTTCTTT.

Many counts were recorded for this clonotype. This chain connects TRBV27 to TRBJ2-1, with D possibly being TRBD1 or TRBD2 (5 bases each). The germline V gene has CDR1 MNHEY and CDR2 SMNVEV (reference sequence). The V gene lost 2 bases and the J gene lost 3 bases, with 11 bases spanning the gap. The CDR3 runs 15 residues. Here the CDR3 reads CASSLIRDGYNEQFF. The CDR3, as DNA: TGTGCCAGCAGTTTAATCCGGGACGGCTACAATGAGCAGTTCTTC.

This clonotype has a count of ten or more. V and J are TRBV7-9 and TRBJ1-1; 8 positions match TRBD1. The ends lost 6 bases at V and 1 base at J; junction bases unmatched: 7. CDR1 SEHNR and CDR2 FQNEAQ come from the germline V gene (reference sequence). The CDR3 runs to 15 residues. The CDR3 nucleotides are TGTGCCAGCAGTTCCCCCGGGACAGGGAACACTGAAGCTTTCTTT. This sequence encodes CASSSPGTGNTEAFF.

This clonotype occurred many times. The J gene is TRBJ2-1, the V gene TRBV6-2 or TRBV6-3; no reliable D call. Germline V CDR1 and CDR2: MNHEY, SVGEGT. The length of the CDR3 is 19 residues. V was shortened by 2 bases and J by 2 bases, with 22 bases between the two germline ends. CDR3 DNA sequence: TGTGCCAGCAGTTACGACTCGACCCGCGGATTCAGAACCTACAATGAGCAGTTCTTC. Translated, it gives CASSYDSTRGFRTYNEQFF.

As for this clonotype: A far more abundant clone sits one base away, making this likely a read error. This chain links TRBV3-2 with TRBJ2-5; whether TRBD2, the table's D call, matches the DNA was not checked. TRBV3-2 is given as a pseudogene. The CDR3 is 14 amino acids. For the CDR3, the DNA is TGTGCCAGCAGCCTGGCGGGAGAAGTCGAGACCCAGTACTTC. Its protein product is CASSLAGEVETQYF.

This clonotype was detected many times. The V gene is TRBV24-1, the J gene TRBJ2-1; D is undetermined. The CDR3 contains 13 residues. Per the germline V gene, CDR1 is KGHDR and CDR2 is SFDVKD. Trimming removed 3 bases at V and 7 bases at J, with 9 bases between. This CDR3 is CATSDLLRNEQFF. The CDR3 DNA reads TGTGCCACCAGTGATCTGTTGAGGAATGAGCAGTTCTTC.

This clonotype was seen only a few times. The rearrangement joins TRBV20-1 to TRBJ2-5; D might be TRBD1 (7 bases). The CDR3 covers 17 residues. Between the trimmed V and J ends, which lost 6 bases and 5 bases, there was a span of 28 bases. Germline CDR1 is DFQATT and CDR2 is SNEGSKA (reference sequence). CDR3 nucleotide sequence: TGCAGTGCAGAGGCCCCCCAGGGGGGTTTGCGGCGGGAGACCCAGTACTTC. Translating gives CSAEAPQGGLRRETQYF.

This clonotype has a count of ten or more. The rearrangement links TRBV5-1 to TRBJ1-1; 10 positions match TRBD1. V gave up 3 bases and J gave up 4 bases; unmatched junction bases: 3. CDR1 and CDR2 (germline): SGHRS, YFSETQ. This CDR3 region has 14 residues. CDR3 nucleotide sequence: TGCGCCAGCAGCTACGGACAGGGGGTCACTGAAGCTTTCTTT. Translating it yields CASSYGQGVTEAFF.

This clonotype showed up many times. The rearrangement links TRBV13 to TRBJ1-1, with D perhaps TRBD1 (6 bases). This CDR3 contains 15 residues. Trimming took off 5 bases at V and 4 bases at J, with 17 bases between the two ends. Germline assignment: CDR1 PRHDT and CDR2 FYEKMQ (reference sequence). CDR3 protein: CASSRSGARATEAFF. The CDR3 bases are TGTGCCAGCAGCCGCTCGGGGGCGCGGGCCACTGAAGCTTTCTTT.

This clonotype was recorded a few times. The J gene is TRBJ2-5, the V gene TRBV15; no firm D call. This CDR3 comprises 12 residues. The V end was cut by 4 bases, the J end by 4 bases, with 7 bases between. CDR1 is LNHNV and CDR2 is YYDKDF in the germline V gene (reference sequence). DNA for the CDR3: TGTGCCACCAGCAAGGCGGTAGAGACCCAGTACTTC. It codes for CATSKAVETQYF. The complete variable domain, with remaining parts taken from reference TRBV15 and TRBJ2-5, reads DAMVIQNPRYQVTQFGKPVTLSCSQTLNHNVMYWYQQKSSQAPKLLFHYYDKDFNNEADTPDNFQSRRPNTSFCFLDIRSPGLGDTAMYLCATSKAVETQYFGPGTRLLVL.

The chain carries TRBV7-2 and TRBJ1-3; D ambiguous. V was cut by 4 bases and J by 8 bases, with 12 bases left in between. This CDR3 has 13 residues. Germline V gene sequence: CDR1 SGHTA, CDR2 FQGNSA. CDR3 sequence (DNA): TGTGCCAGCAGCTCAAACAATGGGGACACCATATATTTT. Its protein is CASSSNNGDTIYF.

CDR3 sequence reads: CASSLSRGGAYEQYF. The CDR3 DNA follows: TGTGCCAGCAGCTTGAGCCGTGGGGGAGCTTACGAGCAGTACTTC. The chain joins TRBV5-4 to TRBJ2-7; D tentatively fits TRBD1 or TRBD2 (5 bases each). CDR3 length: 15 amino acids. V lost 1 base and J lost 4, with 15 bases in between. The germline gives CDR1 SGHNT, CDR2 YYREEE (reference sequence).

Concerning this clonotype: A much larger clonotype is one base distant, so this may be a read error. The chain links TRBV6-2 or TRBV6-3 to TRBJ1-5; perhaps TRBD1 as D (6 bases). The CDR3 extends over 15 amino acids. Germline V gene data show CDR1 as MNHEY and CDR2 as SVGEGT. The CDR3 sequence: CASRSGQKSSQPQHF. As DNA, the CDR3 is TGTGCCAGCAGGAGCGGACAGAAAAGCAGTCAGCCCCAGCATTTT.

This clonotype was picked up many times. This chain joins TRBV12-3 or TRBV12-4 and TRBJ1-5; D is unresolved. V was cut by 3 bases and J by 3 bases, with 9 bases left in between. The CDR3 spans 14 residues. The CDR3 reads CASSFGQDNQPQHF. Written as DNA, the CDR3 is TGTGCCAGCAGTTTTGGCCAGGACAATCAGCCCCAGCATTTT.

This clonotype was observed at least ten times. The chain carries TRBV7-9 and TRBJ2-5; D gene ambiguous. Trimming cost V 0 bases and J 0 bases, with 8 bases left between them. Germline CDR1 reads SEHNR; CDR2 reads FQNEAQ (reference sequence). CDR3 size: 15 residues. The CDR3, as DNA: TGTGCCAGCAGCTTAGCGACGGCGAACCAAGAGACCCAGTACTTC. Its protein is CASSLATANQETQYF.

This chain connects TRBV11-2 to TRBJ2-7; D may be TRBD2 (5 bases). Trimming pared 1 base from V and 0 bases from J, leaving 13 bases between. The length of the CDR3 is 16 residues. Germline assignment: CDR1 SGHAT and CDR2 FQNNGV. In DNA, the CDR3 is TGTGCCAGCAGCTTAGCGGGCGGGTTCCCCTCCTACGAGCAGTACTTC. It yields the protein CASSLAGGFPSYEQYF.

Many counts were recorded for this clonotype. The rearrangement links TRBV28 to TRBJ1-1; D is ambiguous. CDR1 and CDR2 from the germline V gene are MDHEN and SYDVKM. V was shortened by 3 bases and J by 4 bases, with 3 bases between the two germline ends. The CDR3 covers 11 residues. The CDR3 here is CASSFPTEAFF. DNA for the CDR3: TGTGCCAGCAGTTTTCCCACTGAAGCTTTCTTT.